The next 12 T cell receptor beta chains were all read from a single sample in a study of spatial heterogeneity in lung cancer. General study results and limits: Tumor mutation count correlated with how many alpha and beta TCRs expanded intratumorally.

Time point: sample taken at primary tumor resection. The antigens these receptors bind are not known. One entry per CDR3 protein, called by TCRdb with MiXCR from the 5' RACE reads. The sample shows about 100,000 distinct CDR3 sequences, approximately 4.7% of them seen only once. The sequenced sample was lung tumor tissue, obtained at surgery. The origin of the receptors is a male donor with early-stage non-small cell lung cancer.

This chain connects TRBV27 to TRBJ1-1; D call uncertain. CDR3 length: 15 residues. Germline V gene lookup returns CDR1 MNHEY and CDR2 SMNVEV (reference sequence). V was cut by 2 bases and J by 5 bases, with 15 bases left in between. CDR3 sequence: CASSLSPGEGTEAFF. The CDR3 DNA reads as TGTGCCAGCAGTTTAAGTCCCGGGGAAGGGACTGAAGCTTTCTTT.

There are many counts of this clonotype. J is TRBJ1-3 and V is TRBV28; D is undetermined. The CDR3 has 14 residues. The V and J ends lost 3 bases and 0 bases respectively, with 6 bases between them. Germline-derived CDR1 and CDR2 are MDHEN and SYDVKM. The CDR3 is CASSFSGSGNTIYF. Written as DNA, the CDR3 is TGTGCCAGCAGTTTTTCAGGCTCTGGAAACACCATATATTTT.

The V and J genes are TRBV18 and TRBJ2-7, with 8 bases identical to TRBD1. Per the germline V gene, CDR1 is KGHSH and CDR2 is LQKENI. The CDR3 is 17 residues long. V was clipped by 0 bases and J by 3 bases; unmatched bases: 10. DNA of the CDR3: TGTGCCAGCTCACCACCTAGGACAGGGCCAACCATCTACGAGCAGTACTTC. Its translation: CASSPPRTGPTIYEQYF.

There are a few counts of this clonotype. V gene TRBV6-1 combines with J gene TRBJ1-5; 7 positions agree with TRBD1. Trimming at V came to 3 bases and at J to 5 bases, leaving 7 bases not matched to a gene. The CDR3 extends over 15 amino acids. Germline V gene data show CDR1 as MNHNS and CDR2 as SASEGT. In nucleotides, the CDR3 is TGTGCCAGCAGTGATTTAGCAGGGGGGGATCAGCCCCAGCATTTT. Translation gives CASSDLAGGDQPQHF.

This clonotype was observed many times. The rearrangement joins TRBV5-6 to TRBJ1-3, with a possible D match to TRBD1 (5 bases). V lost 7 bases to trimming and J lost 0 bases, with 14 bases between them. Germline loops: CDR1 SGHDT, CDR2 YYEEEE. The length of the CDR3 is 15 residues. The CDR3 protein is CASQADSLSGNTIYF. The CDR3 coding sequence is TGTGCCAGCCAAGCAGACAGCCTCTCTGGAAACACCATATATTTT.

The chain carries TRBV28 and TRBJ2-7, with 7 bases that match TRBD1. Germline CDR1 reads MDHEN; CDR2 reads SYDVKM. This CDR3 has 13 amino acids. The J segment lost 5 bases and the V segment lost 5 bases, leaving 6 bases of the junction unmatched. CDR3 nucleotide sequence: TGTGCCAGCAGTCTACAGGGGATACACGAGCAGTACTTC. It specifies CASSLQGIHEQYF.

The CDR3 DNA follows: TGTGCCAGCAGTGATGGATCCTACGAGCAGTACTTC. It yields the protein CASSDGSYEQYF. The chain uses TRBV2 and TRBJ2-7, with D unresolved. Trimming removed 3 bases at V and 1 base at J, with 4 bases between. Germline loops: CDR1 SNHLY, CDR2 FYNNEI. This CDR3 comprises 12 residues.

Many counts were recorded for this clonotype. The chain couples TRBV12-3 or TRBV12-4 to TRBJ2-2; D is undetermined. The CDR3 runs 13 residues. The V and J ends lost 5 bases and 6 bases respectively, with 10 bases between them. The CDR3 nucleotides are TGTGCCAGCAGTGGGGTGCTTGCCGGGGAGCTGTTTTTT. It yields the protein CASSGVLAGELFF.

The J gene is TRBJ2-5, the V gene TRBV4-1; 11 nucleotides agree with TRBD2. Germline CDR1 reads MGHRA; CDR2 reads YSYEKL. The CDR3 extends over 16 amino acids. The trim removed 5 bases at V and 0 bases at J, leaving 5 bases unmatched. CDR3 nucleotides: TGCGCCAGCAGCTCTCAGACTAGCGGGAACCAAGAGACCCAGTACTTC. Translating it yields CASSSQTSGNQETQYF.

This clonotype turned up a few times. The gene calls are TRBV18 and TRBJ1-3, with TRBD1 as a possible D gene (5 bases). The CDR3 runs to 13 residues. Germline CDR1 and CDR2: KGHSH and LQKENI. The ends were cut back, 3 bases at V and 8 bases at J, with 11 bases in the middle. CDR3 loop: CASSPNRKDTIYF. In DNA form, the CDR3 reads TGTGCCAGCTCACCGAACAGGAAAGACACCATATATTTT.

This clonotype has only a few counts. The rearrangement uses TRBV30 and TRBJ2-2, with D hard to call. This CDR3 has 12 amino acids. CDR1 and CDR2 (germline): GTSNPN, SVGIG (reference sequence). Between the trimmed V and J ends, which lost 2 bases and 7 bases, there was a span of 8 bases. The CDR3 coding sequence is TGTGCCTGGAGTCCCCCCCTCGGGGAGCTGTTTTTT. Protein: CAWSPPLGELFF.

The genes are TRBV29-1 and TRBJ2-2, with D tentatively TRBD1 or TRBD2 (5 bases each). This CDR3 region has 12 residues. V was clipped by 6 bases and J by 6 bases, with 11 bases between them. CDR1 is SQVTM and CDR2 is ANQGSEA in the germline V gene. CDR3 in DNA: TGCAGCGTACAACGGGGCGCCGGGGAGCTGTTTTTT. Amino acid sequence: CSVQRGAGELFF.